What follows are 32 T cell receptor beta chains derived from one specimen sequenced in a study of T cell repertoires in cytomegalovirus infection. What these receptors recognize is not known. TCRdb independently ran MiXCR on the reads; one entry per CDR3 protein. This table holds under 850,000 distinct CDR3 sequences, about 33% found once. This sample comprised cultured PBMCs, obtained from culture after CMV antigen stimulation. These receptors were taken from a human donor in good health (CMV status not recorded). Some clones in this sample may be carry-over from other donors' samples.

CDR3 in DNA: TGTGCCAGCAGTTTATGGAGGTCTTACGCCAAAAATCAGCCCCAGCATTTT. Protein product: CASSLWRSYAKNQPQHF. The chain carries TRBV28 and TRBJ1-5; unclear D gene. V lost 0 bases and J lost 4, with 16 bases in between. Germline V gene sequence: CDR1 MDHEN, CDR2 SYDVKM. The CDR3 is made up of 17 amino acids.

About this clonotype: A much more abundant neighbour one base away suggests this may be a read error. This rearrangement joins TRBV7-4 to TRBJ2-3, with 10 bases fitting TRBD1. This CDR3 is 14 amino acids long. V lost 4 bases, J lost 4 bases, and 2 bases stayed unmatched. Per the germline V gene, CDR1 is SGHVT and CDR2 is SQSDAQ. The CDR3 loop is CASSSGQGPDTQYF. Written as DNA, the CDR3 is TGTGCCAGCAGCTCGGGACAGGGGCCAGATACGCAGTATTTT.

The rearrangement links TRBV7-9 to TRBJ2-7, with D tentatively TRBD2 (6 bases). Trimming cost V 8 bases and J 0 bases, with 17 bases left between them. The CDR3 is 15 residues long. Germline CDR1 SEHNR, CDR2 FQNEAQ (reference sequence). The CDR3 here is CASSHGGASSYEQYF. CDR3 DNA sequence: TGTGCCAGCTCCCATGGCGGGGCGAGCTCCTACGAGCAGTACTTC.

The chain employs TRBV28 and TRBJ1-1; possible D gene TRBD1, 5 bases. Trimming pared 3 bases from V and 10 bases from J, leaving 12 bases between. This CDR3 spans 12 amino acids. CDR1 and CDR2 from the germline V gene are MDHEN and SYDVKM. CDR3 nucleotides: TGTGCCAGCAGTTTTGGGCTAGGGACAGCTTTCTTT. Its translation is CASSFGLGTAFF.

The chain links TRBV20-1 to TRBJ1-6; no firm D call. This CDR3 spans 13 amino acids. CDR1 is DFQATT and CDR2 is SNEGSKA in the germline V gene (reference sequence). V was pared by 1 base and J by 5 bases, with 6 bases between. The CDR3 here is CSARVLDNSPLHF. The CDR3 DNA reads TGCAGTGCTAGAGTACTGGATAATTCACCCCTCCACTTT.

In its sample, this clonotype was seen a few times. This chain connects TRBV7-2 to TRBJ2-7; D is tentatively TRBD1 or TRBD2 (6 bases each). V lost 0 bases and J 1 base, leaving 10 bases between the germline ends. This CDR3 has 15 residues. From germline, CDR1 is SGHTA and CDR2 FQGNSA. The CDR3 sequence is CASSLAGGTSYEQYF. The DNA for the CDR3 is TGTGCCAGCAGCTTAGCGGGGGGCACTTCCTACGAGCAGTACTTC. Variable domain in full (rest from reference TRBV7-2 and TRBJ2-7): GAGVSQSPSNKVTEKGKDVELRCDPISGHTALYWYRQSLGQGLEFLIYFQGNSAPDKSGLPSDRFSAERTGGSVSTLTIQRTQQEDSAVYLCASSLAGGTSYEQYFGPGTRLTVT.

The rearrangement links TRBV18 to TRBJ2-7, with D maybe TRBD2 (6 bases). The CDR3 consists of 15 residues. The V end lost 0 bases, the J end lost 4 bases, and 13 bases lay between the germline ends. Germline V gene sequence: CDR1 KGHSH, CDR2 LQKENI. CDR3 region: CASSPPSRGRYEQYF. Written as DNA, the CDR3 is TGTGCCAGCTCACCACCATCGCGAGGGAGGTACGAGCAGTACTTC.

The CDR3 spells CASRAGTGYEQYF. The CDR3 nucleotides are TGTGCCAGCAGAGCGGGGACTGGTTACGAGCAGTACTTC. V and J are TRBV6-1 and TRBJ2-7, with 7 nucleotides matching TRBD2. Unmatched junction bases numbered 6, after V lost 6 bases and J lost 4 bases. Per the germline V gene, CDR1 is MNHNS and CDR2 is SASEGT. The CDR3 has 13 amino acids.

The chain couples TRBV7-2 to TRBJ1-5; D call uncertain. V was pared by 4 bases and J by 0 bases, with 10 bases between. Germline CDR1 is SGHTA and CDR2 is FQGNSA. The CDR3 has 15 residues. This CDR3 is CASSSTPNSNQPQHF. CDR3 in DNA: TGTGCCAGCAGCTCTACACCGAATAGCAATCAGCCCCAGCATTTT.

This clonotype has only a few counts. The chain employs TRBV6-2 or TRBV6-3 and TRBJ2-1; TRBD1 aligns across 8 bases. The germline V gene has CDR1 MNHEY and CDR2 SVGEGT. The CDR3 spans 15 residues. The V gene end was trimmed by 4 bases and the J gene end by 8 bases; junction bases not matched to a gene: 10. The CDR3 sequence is CASSSVDRERHEQFF. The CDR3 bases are TGTGCCAGCAGTTCCGTGGACAGGGAGAGGCATGAGCAGTTCTTC.

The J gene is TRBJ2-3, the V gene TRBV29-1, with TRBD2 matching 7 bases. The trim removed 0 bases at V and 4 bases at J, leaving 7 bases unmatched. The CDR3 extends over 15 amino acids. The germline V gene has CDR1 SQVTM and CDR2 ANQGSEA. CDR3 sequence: CSVEDLGRNSDTQYF. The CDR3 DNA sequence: TGCAGCGTTGAAGATCTCGGGAGGAACTCAGATACGCAGTATTTT.

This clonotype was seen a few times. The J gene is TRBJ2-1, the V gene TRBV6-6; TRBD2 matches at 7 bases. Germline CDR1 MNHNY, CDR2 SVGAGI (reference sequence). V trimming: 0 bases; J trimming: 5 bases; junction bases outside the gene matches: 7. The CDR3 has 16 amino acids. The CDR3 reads CASSYSISGEHNEQFF. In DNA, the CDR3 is TGTGCCAGCAGTTACTCGATAAGCGGGGAACACAATGAGCAGTTCTTC.

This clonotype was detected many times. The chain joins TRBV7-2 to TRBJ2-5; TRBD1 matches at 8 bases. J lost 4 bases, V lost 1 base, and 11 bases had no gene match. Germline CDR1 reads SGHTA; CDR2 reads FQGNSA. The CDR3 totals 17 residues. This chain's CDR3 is CASSLGWQGALGETQYF. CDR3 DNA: TGTGCCAGCAGCTTAGGTTGGCAGGGGGCGCTAGGAGAGACCCAGTACTTC.

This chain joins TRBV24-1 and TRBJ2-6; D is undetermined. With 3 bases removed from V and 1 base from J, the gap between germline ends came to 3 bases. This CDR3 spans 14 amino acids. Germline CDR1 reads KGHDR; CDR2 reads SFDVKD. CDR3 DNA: TGTGCCACCAGTGATCCTTCTGGGGCCAACGTCCTGACTTTC. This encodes CATSDPSGANVLTF.

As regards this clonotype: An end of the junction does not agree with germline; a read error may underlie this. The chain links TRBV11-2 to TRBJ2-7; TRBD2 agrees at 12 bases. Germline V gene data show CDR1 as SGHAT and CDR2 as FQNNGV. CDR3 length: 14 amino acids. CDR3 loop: CASRRLAGAYERYF. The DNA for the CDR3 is TGTGCCAGCAGACGACTAGCGGGAGCCTACGAGCGGTACTTC.

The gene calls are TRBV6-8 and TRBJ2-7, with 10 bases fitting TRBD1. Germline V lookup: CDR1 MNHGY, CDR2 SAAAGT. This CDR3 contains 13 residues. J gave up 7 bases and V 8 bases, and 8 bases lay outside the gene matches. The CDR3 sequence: CASQRQGAGEQYF. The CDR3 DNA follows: TGTGCCAGCCAGAGACAGGGGGCCGGGGAGCAGTACTTC.

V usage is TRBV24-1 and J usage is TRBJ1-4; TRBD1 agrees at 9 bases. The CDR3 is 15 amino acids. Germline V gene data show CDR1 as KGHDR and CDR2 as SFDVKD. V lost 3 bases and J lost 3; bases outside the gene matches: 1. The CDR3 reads CATSDTGGSNEKLFF. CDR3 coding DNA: TGTGCCACCAGTGATACAGGGGGCTCTAATGAAAAACTGTTTTTT.

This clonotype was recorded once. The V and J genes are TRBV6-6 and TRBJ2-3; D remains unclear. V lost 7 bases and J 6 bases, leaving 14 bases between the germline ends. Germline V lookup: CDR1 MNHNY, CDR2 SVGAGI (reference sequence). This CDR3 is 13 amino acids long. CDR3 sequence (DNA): TGTGCCAGCACCTCCGTCCGGTACGATACGCAGTATTTT. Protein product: CASTSVRYDTQYF.

The CDR3, as DNA: TGTGCCAGCAGCCAAGGCAGGGTTGGTGAAAAACTGTTTTTT. It is translated as CASSQGRVGEKLFF. V usage is TRBV4-2 and J usage is TRBJ1-4; D might be TRBD1 (5 bases). The V and J ends lost 1 base and 7 bases respectively, with 10 bases between them. This CDR3 has 14 amino acids. Per the germline V gene, CDR1 is LGHNA and CDR2 is YNFKEQ.

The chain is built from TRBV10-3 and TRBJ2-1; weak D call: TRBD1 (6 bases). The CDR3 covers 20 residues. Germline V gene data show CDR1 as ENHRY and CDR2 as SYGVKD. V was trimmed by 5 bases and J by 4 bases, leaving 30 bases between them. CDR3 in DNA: TGTGCCATCAGTACCACCACAGGCGACGGACAGCGGACTCTATACAATGAGCAGTTCTTC. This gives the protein CAISTTTGDGQRTLYNEQFF.

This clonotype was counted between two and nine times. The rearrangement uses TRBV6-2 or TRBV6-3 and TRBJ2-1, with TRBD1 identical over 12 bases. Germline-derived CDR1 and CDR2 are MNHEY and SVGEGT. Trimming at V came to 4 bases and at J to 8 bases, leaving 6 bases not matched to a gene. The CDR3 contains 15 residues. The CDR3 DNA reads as TGTGCCAGCAGTTCCGGGACAGGGGGCTGGGATGAGCAGTTCTTC. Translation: CASSSGTGGWDEQFF.

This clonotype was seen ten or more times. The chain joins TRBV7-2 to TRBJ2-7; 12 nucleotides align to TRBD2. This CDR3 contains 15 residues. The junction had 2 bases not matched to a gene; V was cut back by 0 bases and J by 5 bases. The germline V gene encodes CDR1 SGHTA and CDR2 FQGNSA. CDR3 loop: CASSLAASGRDEQYF. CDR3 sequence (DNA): TGTGCCAGCAGCTTAGCGGCTAGCGGGAGGGACGAGCAGTACTTC.

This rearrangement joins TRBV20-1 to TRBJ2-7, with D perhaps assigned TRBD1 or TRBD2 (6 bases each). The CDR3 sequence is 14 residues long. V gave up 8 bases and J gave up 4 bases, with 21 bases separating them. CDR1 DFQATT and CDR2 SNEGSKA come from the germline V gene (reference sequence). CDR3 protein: CSSRGGYPSYEQYF. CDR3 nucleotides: TGCAGTTCACGAGGGGGGTACCCCTCATACGAGCAGTACTTC.

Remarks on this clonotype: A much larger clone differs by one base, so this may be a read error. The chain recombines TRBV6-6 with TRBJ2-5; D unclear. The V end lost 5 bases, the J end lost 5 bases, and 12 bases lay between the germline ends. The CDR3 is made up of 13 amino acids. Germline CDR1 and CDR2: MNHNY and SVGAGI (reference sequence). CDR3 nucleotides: TGTGCCAGCAGTGATAACGTCGCGGAGACCCAGTACTTC. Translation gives CASSDNVAETQYF.

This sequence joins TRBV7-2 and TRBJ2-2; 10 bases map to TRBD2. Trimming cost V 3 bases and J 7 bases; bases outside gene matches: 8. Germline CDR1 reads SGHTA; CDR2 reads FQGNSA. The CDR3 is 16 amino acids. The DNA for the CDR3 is TGTGCCAGCAGCTTGCCAGCTAGCGGGAGTCACGGGGAGCTGTTTTTT. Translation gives CASSLPASGSHGELFF. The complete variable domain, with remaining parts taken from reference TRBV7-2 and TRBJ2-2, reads GAGVSQSPSNKVTEKGKDVELRCDPISGHTALYWYRQSLGQGLEFLIYFQGNSAPDKSGLPSDRFSAERTGGSVSTLTIQRTQQEDSAVYLCASSLPASGSHGELFFGEGSRLTVL.

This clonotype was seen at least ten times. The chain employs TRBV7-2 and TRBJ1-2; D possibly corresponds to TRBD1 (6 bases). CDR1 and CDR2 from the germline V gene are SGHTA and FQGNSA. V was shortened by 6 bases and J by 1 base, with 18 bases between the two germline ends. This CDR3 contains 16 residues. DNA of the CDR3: TGTGCCAGCAGTTACGCGTCGGGGGGCGTTAACTATGGCTACACCTTC. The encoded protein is CASSYASGGVNYGYTF.

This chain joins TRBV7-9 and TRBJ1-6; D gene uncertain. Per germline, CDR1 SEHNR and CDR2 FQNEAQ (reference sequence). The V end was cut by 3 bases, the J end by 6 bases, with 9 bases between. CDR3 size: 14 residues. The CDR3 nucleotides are TGTGCCAGCAGCTTGGGCAATCTTAATTCACCCCTCCACTTT. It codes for CASSLGNLNSPLHF.

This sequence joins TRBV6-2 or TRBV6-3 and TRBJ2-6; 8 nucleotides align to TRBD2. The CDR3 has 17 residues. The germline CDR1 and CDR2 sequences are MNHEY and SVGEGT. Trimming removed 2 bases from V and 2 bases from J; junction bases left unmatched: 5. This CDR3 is CASSYSGSPTGANVLTF. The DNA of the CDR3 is TGTGCCAGCAGTTACAGCGGGAGCCCAACTGGGGCCAACGTCCTGACTTTC.

The CDR3 region is CATSGTGLVGTDTQYF. Here the CDR3 DNA reads TGTGCCACCAGCGGCACGGGGCTAGTTGGTACAGATACGCAGTATTTT. The gene calls are TRBV15 and TRBJ2-3; D is perhaps TRBD1 or TRBD2 (5 bases each). In germline, CDR1 is LNHNV, CDR2 YYDKDF (reference sequence). The CDR3 runs 16 residues. V lost 5 bases and J 3 bases, leaving 18 bases between the germline ends.

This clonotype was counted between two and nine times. For the CDR3, the DNA is TGTGCCAGCAGGCGGGGGCAGATTAATGAAAAACTGTTTTTT. Translating it yields CASRRGQINEKLFF. The V call is TRBV27, the J call TRBJ1-4, with a possible D match to TRBD1 (6 bases). Looked up from germline, CDR1 is MNHEY and CDR2 is SMNVEV (reference sequence). Trimming left V 6 bases short and J 4 bases short, with 12 bases between. The CDR3 length is 14 residues.

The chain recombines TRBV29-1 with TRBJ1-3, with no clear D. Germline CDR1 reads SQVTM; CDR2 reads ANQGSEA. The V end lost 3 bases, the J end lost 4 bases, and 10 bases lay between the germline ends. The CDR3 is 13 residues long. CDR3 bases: TGCAGCGTTGAGGAATCGACCGGAAACACCATATATTTT. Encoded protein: CSVEESTGNTIYF.

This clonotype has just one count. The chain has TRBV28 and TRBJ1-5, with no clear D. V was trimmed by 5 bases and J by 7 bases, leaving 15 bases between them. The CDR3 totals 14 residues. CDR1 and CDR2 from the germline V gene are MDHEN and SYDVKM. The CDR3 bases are TGTGCCAGCAGTACAAACCCACCTGGCCAGCCCCAGCATTTT. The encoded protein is CASSTNPPGQPQHF.